One sample yielded the 3 T cell receptor beta chains listed below, sequenced in a study of shared clonotypes between healthy human individuals. Repertoires were generated with immunoSEQ multiplex PCR, while TCRdb's copy carries only in-frame clones and drops some. The sample contains fewer than 600,000 clones, about 74% of which appear only once. The sample was PBMCs. These receptors were taken from a woman in her forties in good health. Some clones in this sample may be carry-over from other donors' samples.

This clone was seen only once. This chain links TRBV19 with TRBJ2-7; D may be TRBD1 or TRBD2 (6 bases each). V was cut by 4 bases and J by 0 bases, with 10 bases left in between. The CDR3 loop spans 14 amino acids. The germline gives CDR1 LNHDA, CDR2 SQIVND (reference sequence). The CDR3 sequence: CASSTGGASYEQYF. The CDR3 DNA is TGTGCCAGTAGTACCGGGGGCGCCTCCTACGAGCAGTACTTC.

Concerning this clone itself: A far larger clone is only one base removed, so a read error is likely. The rearrangement links TRBV7-9 to TRBJ2-7; D unresolved. The V end lost 5 bases, the J end lost 7 bases, and 12 bases lay between the germline ends. Per germline, CDR1 SEHNR and CDR2 FQNEAQ (reference sequence). The CDR3 spans 12 residues. Here the CDR3 reads CASSLWTPEQYF. The CDR3 DNA reads as TGTGCCAGCAGCCTGTGGACCCCTGAGCAGTACTTC.

J is TRBJ2-5 and V is TRBV15, with TRBD2 identical over 8 bases. This CDR3 is 15 amino acids long. Germline V gene data show CDR1 as LNHNV and CDR2 as YYDKDF (reference sequence). J gave up 2 bases and V 4 bases, and 6 bases lay outside the gene matches. For the CDR3, the DNA is TGTGCCACCAGCATCAGAAGCGGGGGTCAAGAGACCCAGTACTTC. It is translated as CATSIRSGGQETQYF.